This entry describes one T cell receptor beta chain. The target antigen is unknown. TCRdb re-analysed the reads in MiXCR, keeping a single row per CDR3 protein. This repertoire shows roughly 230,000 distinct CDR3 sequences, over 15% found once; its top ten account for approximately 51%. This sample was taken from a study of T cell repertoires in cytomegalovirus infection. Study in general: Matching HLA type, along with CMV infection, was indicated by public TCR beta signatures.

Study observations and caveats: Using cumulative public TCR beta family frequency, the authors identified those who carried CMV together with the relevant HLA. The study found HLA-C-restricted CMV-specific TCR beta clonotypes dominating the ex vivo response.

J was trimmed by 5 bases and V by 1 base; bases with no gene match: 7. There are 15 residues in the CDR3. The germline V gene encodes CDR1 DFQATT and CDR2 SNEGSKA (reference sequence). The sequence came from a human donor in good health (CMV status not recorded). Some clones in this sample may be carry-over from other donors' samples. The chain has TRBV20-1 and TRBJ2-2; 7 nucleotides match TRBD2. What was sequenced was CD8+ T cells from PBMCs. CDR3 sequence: CSARGRDYLTGELFF. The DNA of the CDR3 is TGCAGTGCTAGAGGACGGGACTATTTAACCGGGGAGCTGTTTTTT.